The T cell receptor beta chain under discussion was sequenced for a study of T cells after yellow fever vaccination. Background on the study: In the case of low-cell-number fractions, SMART-Seq v4 Ultra Low Input was used for preparation. General observations from the study: Among all clonotypes, a small share was observed in both CD4 and CD8 compartments. Weaker overall, the secondary response nonetheless peaked faster (day 5 versus 15). In FACS-sorted repertoires, abundant clonotypes from the bulk population could appear as contaminants.

In this sample, this clonotype turned up a few times. Its specificity is not known. TCRdb reanalysed the 5' RACE reads using MiXCR and keeps one entry per CDR3 protein. The sample lists about 300,000 distinct CDR3 sequences; roughly 8.7% were seen once. The starting material was CD4+ T cells sorted from PBMCs, obtained 5 days after the yellow fever booster vaccination. This TCR was recovered from a man aged 18 to 29 who received the YFV17D yellow fever vaccine.

The CDR3 region is CASSFRGRDTEAFF. In DNA, the CDR3 is TGTGCCAGCAGCTTCCGGGGGCGCGACACTGAAGCTTTCTTT. The rearrangement joins TRBV7-6 to TRBJ1-1; D might be TRBD1 (6 bases). The CDR3 runs to 14 residues. The V end lost 3 bases, the J end lost 3 bases, and 11 bases lay between the germline ends. From germline, CDR1 is SGHVS and CDR2 FNYEAQ.